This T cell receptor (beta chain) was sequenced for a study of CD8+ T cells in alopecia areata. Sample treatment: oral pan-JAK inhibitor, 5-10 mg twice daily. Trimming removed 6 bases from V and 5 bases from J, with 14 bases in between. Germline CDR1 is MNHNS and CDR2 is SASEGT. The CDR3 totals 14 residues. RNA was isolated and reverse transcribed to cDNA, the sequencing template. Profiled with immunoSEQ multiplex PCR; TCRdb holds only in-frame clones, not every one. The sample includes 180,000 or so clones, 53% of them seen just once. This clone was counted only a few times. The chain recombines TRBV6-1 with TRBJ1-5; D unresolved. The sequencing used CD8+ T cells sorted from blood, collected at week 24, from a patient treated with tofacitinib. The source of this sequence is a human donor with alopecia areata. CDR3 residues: CASRNIDRDQPQHF. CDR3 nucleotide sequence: TGTGCCAGCAGGAATATTGACCGGGATCAGCCCCAGCATTTT.